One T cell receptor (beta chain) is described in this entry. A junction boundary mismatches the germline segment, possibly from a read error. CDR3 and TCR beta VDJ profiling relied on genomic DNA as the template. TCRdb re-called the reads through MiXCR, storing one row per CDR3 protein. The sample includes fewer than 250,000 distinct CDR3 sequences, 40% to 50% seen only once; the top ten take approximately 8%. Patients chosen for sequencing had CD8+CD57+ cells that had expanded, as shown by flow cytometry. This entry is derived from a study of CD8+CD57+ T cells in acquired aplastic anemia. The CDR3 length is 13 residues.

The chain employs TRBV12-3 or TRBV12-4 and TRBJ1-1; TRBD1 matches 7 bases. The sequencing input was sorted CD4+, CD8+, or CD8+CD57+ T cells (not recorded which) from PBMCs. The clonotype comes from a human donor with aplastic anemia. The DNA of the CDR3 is TGTGCCTGCAGGGACAGTGGCACTACTGAAGCTTTCTTT. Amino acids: CACRDSGTTEAFF.